One and the same sample provided the 14 T cell receptor beta chains below, sequenced in a study of T-cell reconstitution after alpha-beta-depleted transplantation in children. Unique molecular identifiers were incorporated when the TCRbeta library was constructed. TCRdb redid the calling of the PCR reads with MiXCR, one entry per CDR3 protein. This table has about 480,000 distinct CDR3 sequences, around 13% appearing once. Sequenced material: PBMCs from the stem cell graft donor, taken from the stem cell graft. All receptors derive from a human donor who donated a stem cell graft to a child with combined immunodeficiency.

The chain carries TRBV6-1 and TRBJ2-3; 7 bases fit TRBD1. The CDR3 totals 15 residues. The germline CDR1 and CDR2 sequences are MNHNS and SASEGT. With 6 bases clipped from V and 3 bases from J, the junction kept 9 bases outside the gene matches. For the CDR3, the DNA is TGTGCCAGCAGACCGACAGGGTTGTTTACAGATACGCAGTATTTT. It yields the protein CASRPTGLFTDTQYF.

This clonotype was picked up a small number of times. This chain uses TRBV6-5 with TRBJ2-7; the D is unclear. CDR1 and CDR2 from the germline V gene are MNHEY and SVGAGI. This CDR3 is 15 amino acids long. The V gene lost 0 bases and the J gene lost 3 bases, with 12 bases spanning the gap. The CDR3 loop reads CASSYSSSGIYEQYF. The DNA of the CDR3 is TGTGCCAGCAGTTACTCGTCTTCAGGAATCTACGAGCAGTACTTC.

This clonotype came up a few times. The genes are TRBV4-3 and TRBJ2-7; TRBD2 aligns across 11 bases. V lost 1 base, J lost 4 bases, and 3 bases stayed unmatched. Germline values: CDR1 LGHNA, CDR2 YSLEER. The CDR3 sequence is 15 residues long. CDR3 coding DNA: TGCGCCAGCAGCCAAGTTTGGACTAGCGGGTACGAGCAGTACTTC. This encodes CASSQVWTSGYEQYF.

This clonotype was counted only a few times. The chain joins TRBV30 to TRBJ1-1; possible D gene TRBD1, 5 bases. The CDR3 extends over 15 amino acids. With 4 bases removed from V and 4 bases from J, the gap between germline ends came to 19 bases. Germline assignment: CDR1 GTSNPN and CDR2 SVGIG (reference sequence). In DNA form, the CDR3 reads TGTGCCTGGACCCGGGCCTCCGGGGGTGGCACTGAAGCTTTCTTT. It yields the protein CAWTRASGGGTEAFF. The full variable domain, in which reference TRBV30 and TRBJ1-1 provide the parts outside the CDR3, is SQTIHQWPATLVQPVGSPLSLECTVEGTSNPNLYWYRQAAGRGLQLLFYSVGIGQISSEVPQNLSASRPQDRQFILSSKKLLLSDSGFYLCAWTRASGGGTEAFFGQGTRLTVV.

This clonotype has more than one count but fewer than ten. The V call is TRBV12-3 or TRBV12-4, the J call TRBJ1-4; D ambiguous. This CDR3 has 14 residues. V was cut by 4 bases and J by 2 bases, with 8 bases left in between. This CDR3 reads CASSSGNTNEKLFF. The CDR3 DNA reads as TGTGCCAGCAGTTCAGGAAATACTAATGAAAAACTGTTTTTT.

This clonotype occurred many times. The chain employs TRBV27 and TRBJ2-3; 9 bases are a match to TRBD1. Germline V gene lookup returns CDR1 MNHEY and CDR2 SMNVEV (reference sequence). J was trimmed by 6 bases and V by 2 bases; bases with no gene match: 6. This CDR3 has 15 residues. The CDR3 DNA sequence: TGTGCCAGCAGTTTAGATGGGACAGGGTACGATACGCAGTATTTT. Its protein product is CASSLDGTGYDTQYF.

At least ten counts were recorded for this clonotype. This chain links TRBV20-1 with TRBJ2-7; TRBD1 aligns across 10 bases. Trimming at V came to 0 bases and at J to 2 bases, leaving 1 base not matched to a gene. The CDR3 extends over 14 amino acids. The germline V gene encodes CDR1 DFQATT and CDR2 SNEGSKA (reference sequence). CDR3 sequence (DNA): TGCAGTGCTAGAGATGGGACAGGGGCCTACGAGCAGTACTTC. Translating gives CSARDGTGAYEQYF.

This clonotype was seen a few times. This chain links TRBV20-1 with TRBJ2-3; D tentatively reads TRBD1 or TRBD2 (5 bases each). The V gene lost 1 base and the J gene lost 6 bases, with 23 bases spanning the gap. The CDR3 totals 17 residues. The germline V gene has CDR1 DFQATT and CDR2 SNEGSKA (reference sequence). The CDR3 loop reads CSARAPASGRLGDTQYF. The CDR3 nucleotides read TGCAGTGCTAGAGCCCCGGCGTCGGGGCGGTTAGGGGATACGCAGTATTTT.

This clonotype was detected a few times. V is TRBV20-1 and J is TRBJ2-5, with D possibly being TRBD1 (5 bases). The CDR3 is 13 amino acids. Per the germline V gene, CDR1 is DFQATT and CDR2 is SNEGSKA (reference sequence). V was shortened by 5 bases and J by 0 bases, with 10 bases between the two germline ends. The CDR3 DNA reads TGCAGTGCTGACCGACAGAACCAAGAGACCCAGTACTTC. Translating gives CSADRQNQETQYF.

This sequence joins TRBV7-9 and TRBJ2-7; tentatively, D is TRBD2 (7 bases). In germline, CDR1 is SEHNR, CDR2 FQNEAQ (reference sequence). Trimming removed 5 bases from V and 8 bases from J, with 10 bases in between. This CDR3 is 11 amino acids long. This CDR3 is CASSRGAKQYF. CDR3 in DNA: TGTGCCAGCAGCCGGGGGGCAAAGCAGTACTTC. Full variable domain (remainder filled in from reference TRBV7-9 and TRBJ2-7): DTGVSQNPRHKITKRGQNVTFRCDPISEHNRLYWYRQTLGQGPEFLTYFQNEAQLEKSRLLSDRFSAERPKGSFSTLEIQRTEQGDSAMYLCASSRGAKQYFGPGTRLTVT.

This clonotype was seen a few times. The chain carries TRBV10-3 and TRBJ2-7; maybe TRBD2 (6 bases). The germline V gene has CDR1 ENHRY and CDR2 SYGVKD. Trimming shortened V by 6 bases and J by 6 bases, and 24 bases separated the two germline ends. The CDR3 is 16 residues long. The CDR3 loop reads CAIRGAAGGAPSEQYF. In nucleotides, the CDR3 is TGTGCCATCAGGGGCGCGGCTGGCGGGGCCCCTTCCGAGCAGTACTTC.

This clonotype was found a few times. The chain recombines TRBV11-2 with TRBJ2-3; 10 nucleotides line up with TRBD2. With V trimmed by 1 base and J by 4 bases, 14 bases remained unmatched. Looked up from germline, CDR1 is SGHAT and CDR2 is FQNNGV. CDR3 length: 19 amino acids. CDR3 nucleotide sequence: TGTGCCAGCAGCTTAGTCCCACCTGAAGCGGGGGGGCATGCAGATACGCAGTATTTT. This codes for CASSLVPPEAGGHADTQYF.

The rearrangement links TRBV9 to TRBJ1-2; a weak D match, TRBD1 (5 bases). Trimming removed 4 bases at V and 8 bases at J, with 18 bases between. Germline lookup yields CDR1 SGDLS and CDR2 YYNGEE. This CDR3 has 14 residues. The CDR3 loop reads CASSLRGRGRGYTF. As DNA, the CDR3 is TGTGCCAGCAGCCTTAGGGGAAGGGGCAGAGGCTACACCTTC.

CDR3: CASSGHSYNEQFF. The CDR3 DNA reads as TGTGCCAGCAGTGGTCATAGCTACAATGAGCAGTTCTTC. The chain carries TRBV5-6 and TRBJ2-1; D is uncertain. CDR3 length: 13 residues. The germline gives CDR1 SGHDT, CDR2 YYEEEE. The V gene lost 5 bases and the J gene lost 3 bases, with 9 bases spanning the gap.